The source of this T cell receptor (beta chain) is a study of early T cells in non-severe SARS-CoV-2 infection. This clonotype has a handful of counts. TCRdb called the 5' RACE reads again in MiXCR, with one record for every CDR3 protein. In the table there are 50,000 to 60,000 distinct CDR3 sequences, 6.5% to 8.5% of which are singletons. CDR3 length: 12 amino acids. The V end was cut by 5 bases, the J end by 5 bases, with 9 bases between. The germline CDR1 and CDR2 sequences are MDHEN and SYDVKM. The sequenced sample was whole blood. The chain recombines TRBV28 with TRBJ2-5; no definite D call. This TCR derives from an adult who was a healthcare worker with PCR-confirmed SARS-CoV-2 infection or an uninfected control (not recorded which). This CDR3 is CASSPPYETQYF. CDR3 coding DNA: TGTGCCAGCAGTCCCCCCTATGAGACCCAGTACTTC.